Included here is one T cell receptor (beta chain) sequence, with context. Assay: immunoSEQ multiplex PCR; the TCRdb copy retains only in-frame clones and omits some. The sample carries about 2 million clones, approximately 94% recorded once. This sample was included in a study of shared clonotypes between healthy human individuals. Study overall: Per donor, three plates held CD4 naive cells, three held CD4 memory, two held CD8 naive and one held CD8 memory.

Germline V gene lookup returns CDR1 MGHRA and CDR2 YSYEKL. The CDR3 extends over 14 amino acids. Trimming removed 1 base from V and 1 base from J, with 8 bases in between. As defined, naive CD8 cells were CD45RO-negative and positively selected for CCR7, with terminally differentiated effector memory CD45RA+ cells excluded. The sequenced sample was naive CD8+ T cells sorted from blood. The clonotype was recovered from a young man in good health. This chain links TRBV4-1 with TRBJ2-7; D remains unclear. The CDR3 DNA reads TGCGCCAGCAGCCAAGTTACTTATTCCTACGAGCAGTACTTC. It translates to CASSQVTYSYEQYF.